The 14 T cell receptor beta chains below all came from one sample that was sequenced in a study of CD8 T cells in ankylosing spondylitis. From the 5' RACE reads, TCRdb called clonotypes with MiXCR, one entry per CDR3 protein. There are some 220,000 distinct CDR3 sequences in the sample; over 9.5% occur only once, and 2.6% lies in the top ten. The sample consisted of blood, either unsorted or a sorted T cell fraction (not recorded which). These receptors were collected from a male donor with ankylosing spondylitis or in good health (not recorded which).

This clonotype has at least ten counts. The chain recombines TRBV20-1 with TRBJ2-4; D might be TRBD1 or TRBD2, each matching 5 bases. V shed 3 bases and J shed 8 bases, with 17 bases lying between them. This CDR3 is built from 14 residues. Germline lookup yields CDR1 DFQATT and CDR2 SNEGSKA (reference sequence). The CDR3 sequence: CSARLWQGDYIQYF. The DNA for the CDR3 is TGCAGTGCTAGGTTGTGGCAGGGAGACTACATTCAGTACTTC.

This clonotype was seen just once. The chain has TRBV20-1 and TRBJ2-7; D is ambiguous. This CDR3 has 12 amino acids. Per the germline V gene, CDR1 is DFQATT and CDR2 is SNEGSKA (reference sequence). The V gene lost 6 bases and the J gene lost 6 bases, with 15 bases spanning the gap. The CDR3 loop is CSAARDSSEQYF. The CDR3 nucleotides read TGCAGTGCCGCGCGTGATTCATCCGAGCAGTACTTC.

Many counts were recorded for this clonotype. This chain uses TRBV12-3 or TRBV12-4 with TRBJ2-1, with 10 bases aligning to TRBD2. Trimming took 5 bases from V and 8 from J; bases not matched to a gene: 12. The CDR3 has 16 amino acids. The chain's CDR3 is CASSPGTSERDYEQFF. DNA of the CDR3: TGTGCCAGCAGTCCGGGGACTAGCGAGAGGGACTATGAGCAGTTCTTC.

There are many counts of this clonotype. J is TRBJ1-1 and V is TRBV4-1; tentative D call: TRBD1 (6 bases). With 6 bases removed from V and 5 bases from J, the gap between germline ends came to 22 bases. The CDR3 extends over 16 amino acids. CDR1 and CDR2 (germline): MGHRA, YSYEKL. CDR3 coding DNA: TGCGCCAGCAGTCGTTATGCTACAGGGTTTGAGACTGAAGCTTTCTTT. This encodes CASSRYATGFETEAFF.

This clonotype was seen many times. The chain is built from TRBV20-1 and TRBJ2-1; the match to TRBD2 covers 9 bases. The V and J ends lost 6 bases and 1 base, in that order; junction bases with no gene match: 10. The germline V gene encodes CDR1 DFQATT and CDR2 SNEGSKA (reference sequence). The length of the CDR3 is 16 residues. The CDR3 region is CSAYDLAGVSYNEQFF. The CDR3 bases are TGCAGTGCCTATGATTTAGCGGGGGTTTCCTACAATGAGCAGTTCTTC.

For this clonotype: A clone one base away is much larger, so this may be a read error. Since the CDR3 does not end with the conserved phenylalanine or tryptophan, this likely comes from a read error. This chain connects TRBV7-2 to TRBJ2-2; D remains ambiguous. Looked up from germline, CDR1 is SGHTA and CDR2 is FQGNSA. V lost 8 bases and J 5 bases, leaving 9 bases between the germline ends. This CDR3 has 12 residues. The CDR3 protein is CASSLWTGELFS. CDR3 nucleotide sequence: TGTGCCAGCTCCCTTTGGACCGGGGAGCTGTTTTCT.

This clonotype occurred a few times. V is TRBV6-5 and J is TRBJ2-3; 7 positions match TRBD2. J was trimmed by 5 bases and V by 0 bases; bases with no gene match: 5. The germline gives CDR1 MNHEY, CDR2 SVGAGI. The CDR3 runs to 15 residues. The CDR3 region is CASSYSTASGDTQYF. In nucleotides, the CDR3 is TGTGCCAGCAGTTACTCGACAGCTAGCGGAGATACGCAGTATTTT.

At least ten counts were recorded for this clonotype. The V and J genes are TRBV7-9 and TRBJ2-7; D possibly corresponds to TRBD1 (6 bases). Germline CDR1 SEHNR, CDR2 FQNEAQ (reference sequence). This CDR3 is built from 14 residues. The germline V and J ends were trimmed by 4 bases and 4 bases, with 14 bases remaining between them. CDR3 sequence (DNA): TGTGCCAGCAGCTCGACAGGACTTGCTTACGAGCAGTACTTC. The encoded protein is CASSSTGLAYEQYF. Drawing the rest from reference TRBV7-9 and TRBJ2-7, the complete variable domain is DTGVSQNPRHKITKRGQNVTFRCDPISEHNRLYWYRQTLGQGPEFLTYFQNEAQLEKSRLLSDRFSAERPKGSFSTLEIQRTEQGDSAMYLCASSSTGLAYEQYFGPGTRLTVT.

The chain couples TRBV7-9 to TRBJ2-2; D not resolved. V was shortened by 3 bases and J by 7 bases, with 12 bases between the two germline ends. The CDR3 has 14 amino acids. The germline CDR1 and CDR2 sequences are SEHNR and FQNEAQ (reference sequence). The CDR3 is CASSLIVDGGELFF. The CDR3 DNA reads as TGTGCCAGCAGCTTGATTGTGGATGGCGGGGAGCTGTTTTTT.

This clonotype occurred a few times. The chain employs TRBV29-1 and TRBJ1-1; 11 bases agree with TRBD1. V was clipped by 7 bases and J by 5 bases; unmatched bases: 9. Germline V gene sequence: CDR1 SQVTM, CDR2 ANQGSEA. The CDR3 spans 14 residues. The CDR3 DNA is TGCAGCGGCAATTCCGGGACAGGGGGAACTGAAGCTTTCTTT. Translating it yields CSGNSGTGGTEAFF.

At least ten counts were recorded for this clonotype. The V call is TRBV12-3 or TRBV12-4, the J call TRBJ2-2, with D possibly being TRBD1 or TRBD2 (5 bases each). The V end was cut by 5 bases, the J end by 6 bases, with 19 bases between. CDR3 size: 16 residues. The CDR3 spells CASSPAGTASPGELFF. CDR3 bases: TGTGCCAGCAGTCCTGCCGGGACCGCGAGCCCCGGGGAGCTGTTTTTT.

The sample holds many counts of this clonotype. The chain links TRBV29-1 to TRBJ2-1, with D possibly matching TRBD2 (5 bases). Germline loops: CDR1 SQVTM, CDR2 ANQGSEA. The CDR3 length is 17 residues. Trimming cost V 0 bases and J 0 bases, with 15 bases left between them. In DNA form, the CDR3 reads TGCAGCGTTGAAGATCATCCTAGCAGCGCCTCCTACAATGAGCAGTTCTTC. This codes for CSVEDHPSSASYNEQFF.

There are many counts of this clonotype. The rearrangement links TRBV5-1 to TRBJ2-7; D tentatively reads TRBD1 or TRBD2 (6 bases each). This CDR3 region has 14 residues. With 5 bases removed from V and 1 base from J, the gap between germline ends came to 13 bases. Per germline, CDR1 SGHRS and CDR2 YFSETQ. The CDR3 bases are TGCGCCAGCAGTTCAGGGGAGGCTTCCTACGAGCAGTACTTC. Protein sequence: CASSSGEASYEQYF.

In the case of this clonotype: This may come from a read error, since a much larger clone is one base off. The V call is TRBV6-2 or TRBV6-3, the J call TRBJ1-6; no clear D gene. The germline gives CDR1 MNHEY, CDR2 SVGEGT. The CDR3 length is 20 residues. The CDR3, as DNA: TGTGCCAGCAGTTACGAGGGTACCTGGCGATCGAGCTCCTATAATTCACCCCTCTACTTT. This encodes CASSYEGTWRSSSYNSPLYF.